This T cell receptor beta chain comes out of a study of blood T cells in healthy people across ages (dated by TCRdb to about 2015). Concerning the study at large: In model experiments, template switching captured about one uniquely barcoded TCR beta cDNA molecule for every two T cells. To track age-related changes in TCR beta repertoire diversity, the study relied on deep sequencing normalized with unique cDNA molecular identifiers. The donors were divided into four age groups: young (average around 15 years), middle-aged (almost 40), aged (approximately 64) and long-lived (about 79). To avoid experimental bias, donors of different ages were spread randomly across the sequencing lanes. Using the same blood draw, the study looked at two additional independent replicas of 1 million unique cDNA reads for two donors, one aged 18 to 29 and the other aged 80 or older. Overall study results and their limits: Because profiling used bulk unsorted PBMCs, naive and antigen-experienced compartments could not be compared conclusively. Compared with the aged group, more naive CD4+ T cells, fewer expanded clones and increased TCR diversity were shown by the long-lived group, suggesting age selection. Total diversity estimates from one million sequenced T cells were considered lower bounds and underestimates. The percentage of naive T cells measured by flow cytometry correlated strongly with observed TCR beta diversity. Observed TCR beta diversity per million T cells fell roughly linearly with age, and a significant reduction was already apparent by age about 38. The CMV infection status of donors was not known, potentially confounding age-related changes in expanded clonotypes.

The sample holds a few counts of this clonotype. There is no known antigen for this receptor. It has no much larger one-base neighbor in the sample; base qualities were not kept. From its cysteine to its phenylalanine, the CDR3 spans 16 amino acids. Here the CDR3 DNA is all that survives: 48 bases in frame from base 1. V is pruned by 5 bases and J by 5 bases, leaving 11 bases of the junction without a gene match. CDR1 MNHEY and CDR2 SMNVEV are derived from the germline V gene (reference sequence). Systemically healthy Caucasian individuals from Russia, 39 in total and aged about 6 to 95 years, were included as donors. Around 9.7 milliliters of peripheral blood were collected from each donor into EDTA-treated Vacutainer tubes. Ficoll-Paque density-gradient centrifugation was used to isolate PBMCs, with at least 6.5 million per sample. Total RNA, at least 6 micrograms per sample, was extracted from PBMCs with Trizol reagent. For every donor, an aliquot of PBMCs went through flow cytometry to measure the percentages of naive CD45RAhigh/CD27high T cells.

Library preparation used 5' RACE. The instrument was an Illumina HiSeq 2500. A second PCR of about 7 to 12 cycles was run with a J-beta primer mix and a sample-barcoded 5' primer. A unique molecular identifier was introduced onto each TCR beta cDNA molecule by a template-switch 5' adaptor carrying 12 random nucleotides. At least 2.5 million CDR3-containing paired-end reads were obtained from each sample. First-strand cDNA was synthesized from all RNA with the Mint cDNA synthesis kit, primed by a TRBC-specific oligonucleotide. Following uracil-DNA glycosylase treatment, all cDNA underwent a first 18-cycle PCR with the universal primers M1SS and BC2_uni_R. Regarding the original processing steps: For normalization, 1 million high-quality reads were randomly selected from each sample, with every read carrying a distinct molecular identifier. Reads sharing molecular identifiers were discarded rather than binned into consensus sequences. MiTCR, with a Q25 quality threshold and the strictest error-elimination algorithm, was used for CDR3 identification, clonotype clustering and error correction. Lower-bound total TCR beta diversity was estimated with a nonparametric unseen species model using Euler transformation. TCRdb reran the public reads through fastp at Q25 and MiXCR, keeping productive beta chains. Each CDR3 protein appears once, grouped with its most common genes and DNA. TCRdb's processing, not the authors' own work, is the source of the V and J calls. The table for this sample lists about 1.8 million distinct CDR3 sequences; roughly 52% of them were counted only once. In total, the top ten clones hold approximately 2% of the sample.

The chain links TRBV27 with TRBJ2-5; TRBD1 agrees with 10 junctional bases. The sequenced sample was blood. The receptor's source is a woman aged 40-49 years in good health. The sequence in DNA is TGTGCCAGCAGTCGACTCCCGGGACAGGGGTTGGAGACCCAGTACTTC. It specifies CASSRLPGQGLETQYF.